The 27 T cell receptor beta chains below all came from one sample that was sequenced in a study of T cell changes during pregnancy in multiple sclerosis. TCRdb keeps only in-frame clones here, not all; method: immunoSEQ multiplex PCR. The sample has some 70,000 clones, 90% seen once; the top ten hold over 7.5%. The sequencing used peripheral blood, collected after pregnancy. Receptors were obtained from a female donor in good health, enrolled as a control in a pregnancy study.

The V call is TRBV30, the J call TRBJ1-4, with D hard to call. CDR1 GTSNPN and CDR2 SVGIG come from the germline V gene (reference sequence). Trimming took off 0 bases at V and 10 bases at J, with 6 bases between the two ends. CDR3 length: 11 amino acids. CDR3 nucleotides: TGTGCCTGGAGTGTAGCGGGAAAACTGTTTTTT. Its protein is CAWSVAGKLFF.

The CDR3 spells CASSSGAGNYYNEQFF. As DNA, the CDR3 is TGTGCCAGCAGCTCGGGAGCCGGGAACTACTACAATGAGCAGTTCTTC. This chain links TRBV5-6 with TRBJ2-1; D perhaps matches TRBD2 (6 bases). Germline V CDR1 and CDR2: SGHDT, YYEEEE. Trimming stripped 3 bases from V and 3 bases from J, with 16 bases between. CDR3 size: 16 residues.

The rearrangement links TRBV30 to TRBJ2-3; D may be TRBD1 (6 bases). Germline CDR1 GTSNPN, CDR2 SVGIG (reference sequence). The CDR3 extends over 12 amino acids. V lost 2 bases to trimming and J lost 4 bases, with 7 bases between them. CDR3 coding DNA: TGTGCCTGGAGTACAGGGTCAGATACGCAGTATTTT. Translated: CAWSTGSDTQYF.

A single count supports this clone. V gene TRBV5-1 combines with J gene TRBJ2-1; TRBD1 might be the D (5 bases). Trimming removed 4 bases from V and 0 bases from J, with 8 bases in between. Per germline, CDR1 SGHRS and CDR2 YFSETQ. The CDR3 loop spans 14 amino acids. CDR3 sequence (DNA): TGCGCCAGCAGCCAGGGAAGCTCCTACAATGAGCAGTTCTTC. This translates into CASSQGSSYNEQFF.

The rearrangement joins TRBV19 to TRBJ2-1, with a tentative D call TRBD2 (6 bases). CDR1 LNHDA and CDR2 SQIVND come from the germline V gene (reference sequence). Trimming cost V 7 bases and J 2 bases, with 9 bases left between them. The CDR3 runs 13 residues. The CDR3 nucleotides are TGTGCCAGTAATGGGGGGACCTACAATGAGCAGTTCTTC. It codes for CASNGGTYNEQFF. The full variable domain, its missing parts supplied by reference TRBV19 and TRBJ2-1, is DGGITQSPKYLFRKEGQNVTLSCEQNLNHDAMYWYRQDPGQGLRLIYYSQIVNDFQKGDIAEGYSVSREKKESFPLTVTSAQKNPTAFYLCASNGGTYNEQFFGPGTRLTVL.

The chain joins TRBV7-8 to TRBJ1-5; D not certain. V was pared by 1 base and J by 5 bases, with 12 bases between. The CDR3 is made up of 15 amino acids. Germline CDR1 is SGHVS and CDR2 is FQNEAQ. Here the CDR3 reads CASSLGAQLHQPQHF. Here the CDR3 DNA reads TGTGCCAGCAGCTTAGGGGCACAACTCCATCAGCCCCAGCATTTT.

In this sample, this clone turned up many times. The V call is TRBV20-1, the J call TRBJ1-2; D not certain. V lost 3 bases and J lost 7, with 9 bases in between. This CDR3 is 11 amino acids long. Per germline, CDR1 DFQATT and CDR2 SNEGSKA (reference sequence). The CDR3 loop is CSASPPVGYTF. The CDR3 nucleotides read TGCAGTGCTAGCCCCCCGGTTGGCTACACCTTC.

The rearrangement joins TRBV6-5 to TRBJ1-2; possible D gene TRBD1, 6 bases. CDR3 length equals 13 residues. Trimming took 7 bases from V and 4 from J, leaving 13 bases between them. The germline gives CDR1 MNHEY, CDR2 SVGAGI. CDR3 in amino acids: CASTRQAGYGYTF. As DNA, the CDR3 is TGTGCCAGCACGAGACAGGCGGGCTATGGCTACACCTTC.

This clone was seen a single time. V and J are TRBV2 and TRBJ2-1; 9 positions agree with TRBD1. CDR3 length equals 16 residues. The V gene end was trimmed by 4 bases and the J gene end by 7 bases; junction bases not matched to a gene: 11. Germline V CDR1 and CDR2: SNHLY, FYNNEI. Written as DNA, the CDR3 is TGTGCCAGCAGTGTTAGAGGACAGGGGTTCCCAAATGAGCAGTTCTTC. Translating it yields CASSVRGQGFPNEQFF.

This chain uses TRBV14 with TRBJ2-5; D not resolved. CDR1 SGHDN and CDR2 FVKESK come from the germline V gene. V was pared by 0 bases and J by 5 bases, with 16 bases between. The CDR3 runs 16 residues. In DNA form, the CDR3 reads TGTGCCAGCAGCCAAGATTCGTGGGCAGTAGATGAGACCCAGTACTTC. The encoded protein is CASSQDSWAVDETQYF.

The chain uses TRBV19 and TRBJ1-2, with D perhaps TRBD1 (5 bases). V lost 7 bases and J lost 0, with 18 bases in between. The CDR3 runs to 16 residues. The germline gives CDR1 LNHDA, CDR2 SQIVND (reference sequence). The CDR3, as DNA: TGTGCCAGTACACCCGGCGGGACCGCTGCTAACTATGGCTACACCTTC. It encodes CASTPGGTAANYGYTF. Supplemented by reference TRBV19 and TRBJ1-2, the full variable domain reads DGGITQSPKYLFRKEGQNVTLSCEQNLNHDAMYWYRQDPGQGLRLIYYSQIVNDFQKGDIAEGYSVSREKKESFPLTVTSAQKNPTAFYLCASTPGGTAANYGYTFGSGTRLTVV.

The CDR3 DNA follows: TGTGCCTGGAGTGTAATAGCGGGAGATAAGGAGCAGTACTTC. This gives the protein CAWSVIAGDKEQYF. This chain uses TRBV30 with TRBJ2-7; 9 bases match TRBD2. Losses at the gene ends were 0 bases for V and 7 bases for J; bases not matched to a gene: 7. The CDR3 totals 14 residues. Germline CDR1 and CDR2: GTSNPN and SVGIG (reference sequence).

The V and J genes are TRBV18 and TRBJ1-1; 11 positions match TRBD1. The germline V gene has CDR1 KGHSH and CDR2 LQKENI. The CDR3 has 15 amino acids. J gave up 1 base and V 5 bases, and 3 bases lay outside the gene matches. The CDR3, as DNA: TGTGCCAGCTCAACCGGACAGGGGGCGAACACTGAAGCTTTCTTT. Its translation is CASSTGQGANTEAFF. The variable domain in full, completed from reference TRBV18 and TRBJ1-1, reads NAGVMQNPRHLVRRRGQEARLRCSPMKGHSHVYWYRQLPEEGLKFMVYLQKENIIDESGMPKERFSAEFPKEGPSILRIQQVVRGDSAAYFCASSTGQGANTEAFFGQGTRLTVV.

The rearrangement uses TRBV7-8 and TRBJ1-3, with 10 bases matching TRBD1. V was clipped by 5 bases and J by 4 bases; unmatched bases: 11. CDR1 and CDR2 from the germline V gene are SGHVS and FQNEAQ. The CDR3 is made up of 17 amino acids. The CDR3 DNA follows: TGTGCCAGCAGCACCGGGACAGGGGCCCTCTACGGAAACACCATATATTTT. It is translated as CASSTGTGALYGNTIYF.

This sequence joins TRBV6-1 and TRBJ2-3; 9 nucleotides match TRBD2. This CDR3 comprises 14 residues. Per germline, CDR1 MNHNS and CDR2 SASEGT. Trimming removed 8 bases from V and 2 bases from J; junction bases left unmatched: 5. The CDR3 DNA is TGTGCCAGCCGCCGACTAGCGGTCACAGATACGCAGTATTTT. Protein sequence: CASRRLAVTDTQYF.

Only a few counts were recorded for this clone. The chain carries TRBV5-1 and TRBJ1-1; 7 bases agree with TRBD1. Germline CDR1 and CDR2: SGHRS and YFSETQ. With V trimmed by 0 bases and J by 5 bases, 4 bases remained unmatched. The CDR3 sequence is 14 residues long. CDR3 protein: CASSLEQGLTEAFF. Here the CDR3 DNA reads TGCGCCAGCAGCTTGGAACAGGGGTTAACTGAAGCTTTCTTT.

This chain connects TRBV30 to TRBJ1-5; maybe TRBD1 (5 bases). The CDR3 consists of 14 residues. The germline V gene encodes CDR1 GTSNPN and CDR2 SVGIG (reference sequence). V shed 3 bases and J shed 3 bases, with 12 bases lying between them. The CDR3 DNA reads as TGTGCCTGGAGCCCCGACAGTAACAATCAGCCCCAGCATTTT. This codes for CAWSPDSNNQPQHF.

The V and J genes are TRBV6-5 and TRBJ1-3, with 7 bases matching TRBD1. The CDR3 spans 15 residues. Germline V lookup: CDR1 MNHEY, CDR2 SVGAGI. V gave up 6 bases and J gave up 2 bases; unmatched junction bases: 7. For the CDR3, the DNA is TGTGCCAGCAGCCTACTCACAGGGGCTGGAAACACCATATATTTT. Protein sequence: CASSLLTGAGNTIYF.

This clone was picked up one time. This sequence joins TRBV18 and TRBJ1-4, with a tentative D call TRBD1 (5 bases). V lost 3 bases and J lost 7, with 15 bases in between. The CDR3 sequence is 15 residues long. The germline V gene has CDR1 KGHSH and CDR2 LQKENI. CDR3 nucleotide sequence: TGTGCCAGCTCACCGCTGGCGGGGGTGACTGAAAAACTGTTTTTT. Protein: CASSPLAGVTEKLFF. Variable domain in full (rest from reference TRBV18 and TRBJ1-4): NAGVMQNPRHLVRRRGQEARLRCSPMKGHSHVYWYRQLPEEGLKFMVYLQKENIIDESGMPKERFSAEFPKEGPSILRIQQVVRGDSAAYFCASSPLAGVTEKLFFGSGTQLSVL.

The rearrangement links TRBV7-2 to TRBJ2-1; D may be TRBD2 (6 bases). V shed 1 base and J shed 4 bases, with 8 bases lying between them. Germline CDR1 and CDR2: SGHTA and FQGNSA. The CDR3 covers 14 residues. The CDR3 sequence is CASSLGTKYNEQFF. The CDR3 bases are TGTGCCAGCAGCTTAGGGACTAAATACAATGAGCAGTTCTTC. The full variable domain, with the rest looked up from reference TRBV7-2 and TRBJ2-1, is GAGVSQSPSNKVTEKGKDVELRCDPISGHTALYWYRQSLGQGLEFLIYFQGNSAPDKSGLPSDRFSAERTGGSVSTLTIQRTQQEDSAVYLCASSLGTKYNEQFFGPGTRLTVL.

The chain combines TRBV19 with TRBJ1-1, with a weak D call TRBD1 (5 bases). CDR1 and CDR2 from the germline V gene are LNHDA and SQIVND (reference sequence). The CDR3 covers 11 residues. The V gene lost 9 bases and the J gene lost 10 bases, with 15 bases spanning the gap. The CDR3 loop reads CASTGREGAFF. In nucleotides, the CDR3 is TGTGCCAGCACCGGCAGGGAGGGAGCTTTCTTT. Filled out from reference TRBV19 and TRBJ1-1, the complete variable domain reads DGGITQSPKYLFRKEGQNVTLSCEQNLNHDAMYWYRQDPGQGLRLIYYSQIVNDFQKGDIAEGYSVSREKKESFPLTVTSAQKNPTAFYLCASTGREGAFFGQGTRLTVV.

CDR3 DNA sequence: TGTGCCTCCTTGGACTTGGGCACTGAAGCTTTCTTT. Translating gives CASLDLGTEAFF. The gene calls are TRBV30 and TRBJ1-1; D unresolved. The V end was cut by 7 bases, the J end by 4 bases, with 13 bases between. The CDR3 sequence is 12 residues long. Germline values: CDR1 GTSNPN, CDR2 SVGIG (reference sequence).

The rearrangement uses TRBV6-1 and TRBJ1-5; possibly TRBD1 for D (5 bases). The CDR3 is 15 amino acids. The V and J ends lost 7 bases and 1 base respectively, with 14 bases between them. CDR1 is MNHNS and CDR2 is SASEGT in the germline V gene. This chain's CDR3 is CASTRGGVSNQPQHF. CDR3 DNA: TGTGCCAGCACCCGGGGGGGGGTGAGCAATCAGCCCCAGCATTTT.

The chain links TRBV4-3 to TRBJ1-2; the D gene is possibly TRBD1 (5 bases). The CDR3 has 19 residues. Trimming pared 0 bases from V and 0 bases from J, leaving 20 bases between. Germline CDR1 reads LGHNA; CDR2 reads YSLEER. CDR3 bases: TGCGCCAGCAGCCAAGATTTGGGGCCAGGTTCCCACCCTAACTATGGCTACACCTTC. This gives the protein CASSQDLGPGSHPNYGYTF.

V and J are TRBV19 and TRBJ1-5; 9 bases match TRBD1. Germline CDR1 and CDR2: LNHDA and SQIVND (reference sequence). The CDR3 is made up of 16 amino acids. V was clipped by 2 bases and J by 7 bases; unmatched bases: 9. The CDR3 region is CASSIPGQGGYQPQHF. Here the CDR3 DNA reads TGTGCCAGTAGTATACCGGGACAGGGTGGGTACCAGCCCCAGCATTTT.

The J gene is TRBJ1-1, the V gene TRBV2; 9 nucleotides align to TRBD1. The CDR3 covers 15 residues. V was clipped by 3 bases and J by 1 base; unmatched bases: 3. Germline lookup yields CDR1 SNHLY and CDR2 FYNNEI. Here the CDR3 reads CASSESTGGNTEAFF. The CDR3 coding sequence is TGTGCCAGCAGTGAGTCGACAGGGGGGAACACTGAAGCTTTCTTT.

V usage is TRBV2 and J usage is TRBJ2-7, with TRBD1 as a possible D gene (6 bases). Germline V gene lookup returns CDR1 SNHLY and CDR2 FYNNEI. This CDR3 is built from 14 residues. Between the trimmed V and J ends, which lost 6 bases and 2 bases, there was a span of 14 bases. CDR3 sequence reads: CASRGGPTTYEQYF. The CDR3 DNA follows: TGTGCCAGCAGAGGGGGTCCCACCACCTACGAGCAGTACTTC.